The rows below give T cell receptor beta chains drawn from one sample of a study of T-cell memory formation after mild COVID-19. TCRdb re-analysed the 5' RACE reads in MiXCR, keeping a single row per CDR3 protein. The sample consists of around 510,000 distinct CDR3 sequences, about 20% of them appearing once. Material: PBMCs or a T cell subset sorted from them (not recorded which). These receptor sequences come from an adult woman who had mild COVID-19 (a few samples of this study predate the infection). Cell type and time point are not known. The CDR3 runs from the conserved cysteine through the conserved F or W. The D gene is left open where the match is weak. For some rows the clone size is stated as once, few or many, or as a class when expanded; others skip it.

clone size	V gene	J gene	D gene	CDR3 DNA	CDR3 protein
.	TRBV3-1	TRBJ1-6	.	TGTGCCAGCAGCCCCTCCCATGGATCACCCCTCCACTTT	CASSPSHGSPLHF
.	TRBV27	TRBJ2-7	TRBD1	TGTGCCAGCAGTCAGAACCAGGGGGCACAGTACTTC	CASSQNQGAQYF
.	TRBV5-4	TRBJ2-5	TRBD1	TGTGCCAGCAGCTCGACAGGGGGGGTTGAAGAGACCCAGTACTTC	CASSSTGGVEETQYF
few	TRBV7-6	TRBJ2-3	.	TGTGCCAGCAGCTTAGTTTCACAGGCTTTGGATACGCAGTATTTT	CASSLVSQALDTQYF
.	TRBV7-9	TRBJ1-1	.	TGTGCCAGCAGCCTAAAACCGGGGGGGGAGAATGCTGAAGCTTTCTTT	CASSLKPGGENAEAFF
.	TRBV2	TRBJ1-2	.	TGTGCCAGCAGTACCCTACAGGGATCTAACTATGGCTACACCTTC	CASSTLQGSNYGYTF
.	TRBV5-1	TRBJ2-5	.	TGCGCCAGCAGCCCATCTGGACAGCAAGAGACCCAGTACTTC	CASSPSGQQETQYF
.	TRBV12-3/TRBV12-4	TRBJ2-7	.	TGTGCCAGCAGCCGAACGGTCGGGGGAACCTACGAGCAGTACTTC	CASSRTVGGTYEQYF
many	TRBV6-1	TRBJ2-3	.	TGTGCCAGCAGTGAAGCAGCCGGCTCATCCACAGATACGCAGTATTTT	CASSEAAGSSTDTQYF
.	TRBV7-8	TRBJ2-5	.	TGTGCCAGCAGCTTCCCACCGGAAGAGACCCAGTACTTC	CASSFPPEETQYF
few	TRBV5-5	TRBJ1-1	.	TGTGCCAGCCATCTTCGGGGAGGGGGAGATCCTGAAGCTTTCTTT	CASHLRGGGDPEAFF
.	TRBV20-1	TRBJ2-1	TRBD2	TGCAGTGCTAGAGATGTGGGTAGCGGGAGGTCCAATGAGCAGTTCTTC	CSARDVGSGRSNEQFF
.	TRBV7-6	TRBJ2-7	TRBD1	TGTGCCAGCAGCTTAAGTGGGACAGGGGTTGACGAGCAGTACTTC	CASSLSGTGVDEQYF
.	TRBV7-2	TRBJ1-4	TRBD1	TGTGCCAGCAGCATGACAGGGACGGATGAAAAACTGTTTTTT	CASSMTGTDEKLFF
.	TRBV27	TRBJ2-7	TRBD1	TGTGCCAGCAGTTCCGACAGGGGGGTAAGGTCCTACGAGCAGTACTTC	CASSSDRGVRSYEQYF
.	TRBV9	TRBJ1-3	.	TGTGCCAGCTGTTGTAGGTCTTCCAAGTCCTCTGGAAACACCATATATTTT	CASCCRSSKSSGNTIYF
.	TRBV12-3/TRBV12-4	TRBJ2-3	.	TGTGCCAGCAGCTTTCTTGCCGGCGGGGTCGTAGATACGCAGTATTTT	CASSFLAGGVVDTQYF
.	TRBV7-9	TRBJ2-1	TRBD2	TGTGCCAGCAGCCGTTGGGAGGCTAGCGGGGATTATGAGCAGTTCTTC	CASSRWEASGDYEQFF
.	TRBV2	TRBJ1-4	.	TGTGCCAGCAGTGAAGCGCTTAGAAACTTCGAAAAACTGTTTTTT	CASSEALRNFEKLFF
.	TRBV7-2	TRBJ2-3	.	TGTGCCAGCAGCTCCCCACCTGTCCCAAATACGCAGTATTTT	CASSSPPVPNTQYF
.	TRBV13	TRBJ1-5	TRBD1	TGTGCCAGCAGCCGCGGACAGGGGGGAGGGAGGGCCCAGCATTTT	CASSRGQGGGRAQHF
few	TRBV20-1	TRBJ2-3	.	TGCAGTGCCAAGGGAAGCTTCCGGGCCGGCCCAGATACGCAGTATTTT	CSAKGSFRAGPDTQYF
few	TRBV12-3/TRBV12-4	TRBJ2-3	.	TGTGCCAGCAGTACAGGGTGGACCCGCCGGGTCGGCACAGATACGCAGTATTTT	CASSTGWTRRVGTDTQYF
few	TRBV14	TRBJ2-1	.	TGTGCCAGCAGCCAACGGTGGGGTGGCTACAATGAGCAGTTCTTC	CASSQRWGGYNEQFF
few	TRBV7-2	TRBJ2-1	TRBD1	TGTGCCAGCAGCTCCGACAGGGAGTCCTACAATGAGCAGTTCTTC	CASSSDRESYNEQFF
few	TRBV6-2/TRBV6-3	TRBJ1-2	.	TGTGCCAGCAGTTATGTCGTGGAAGCTAACTATGGCTACACCTTC	CASSYVVEANYGYTF
.	TRBV25-1	TRBJ1-2	.	TGTGCCAGCAGTGAATGGGGCCCCGCGCAGGGGTATGGCTACACCTTC	CASSEWGPAQGYGYTF
few	TRBV5-1	TRBJ1-2	.	TGCGCCAGCAGCTTGGCCGCCAGTTGGGAATATGGCTACACCTTC	CASSLAASWEYGYTF
few	TRBV15	TRBJ2-1	.	TGTGCCACCAGCAGACAGGGAAGCTCCTACAATGAGCAGTTCTTC	CATSRQGSSYNEQFF
few	TRBV20-1	TRBJ1-1	.	TGCAGTGCCCAAAGGTCGGGGGGACGGGTTTTCTTT	CSAQRSGGRVFF
.	TRBV11-3	TRBJ2-4	.	TGTGCCAGCAGCTCGAGGACCGAAAACATTCAGTACTTC	CASSSRTENIQYF
.	TRBV7-7	TRBJ2-7	.	TGTGCTAGCAGCTTAGAGGCAGGGTCAGTCTACGAGCAGTACTTC	CASSLEAGSVYEQYF
.	TRBV20-1	TRBJ2-5	TRBD2	TGCAGTGCGGCGGGGCGGACTAGCGGAAGACAAGAGACCCAGTACTTC	CSAAGRTSGRQETQYF
few	TRBV5-6	TRBJ2-1	.	TGTGCCAGCAGCTTGTTGCGTGAGCAGTTCTTC	CASSLLREQFF
few	TRBV6-6	TRBJ2-7	.	TGTGCCAGCAGTTCCGAGCGGAGACCCTCGACGGAATTCTACGAGCAGTACTTC	CASSSERRPSTEFYEQYF
few	TRBV7-2	TRBJ2-1	.	TGTGCCAGCAGCTATACAGGGTACGAACAGTTCTTC	CASSYTGYEQFF
.	TRBV11-1	TRBJ1-1	.	TGTGCCAGCAGCCCTAGAAGCATCGGGGGCATGAACACTGAAGCTTTCTTT	CASSPRSIGGMNTEAFF
few	TRBV7-2	TRBJ2-7	.	TGTGCCAGCAGCCTCTCCGGGGGCCTGAGCTCCTACGAGCAGTACTTC	CASSLSGGLSSYEQYF
.	TRBV7-9	TRBJ2-1	TRBD1	TGTGCCAGCACCCAGGGGGTCTTC	CASTQGVF
.	TRBV29-1	TRBJ2-7	TRBD2	TGCAGCGCCCGAGGGGAGGGATTCTACGAGCAGTACTTC	CSARGEGFYEQYF
.	TRBV5-1	TRBJ1-1	TRBD1	TGCGCCAGCAGCATCGGACAGGATAGATACACTGAAGCTTTCTTT	CASSIGQDRYTEAFF
.	TRBV24-1	TRBJ2-3	TRBD2	TGTGCCACCAGTGATTCTCCGGGACTAGCGGGTAGCACAGATACGCAGTATTTT	CATSDSPGLAGSTDTQYF
.	TRBV7-7	TRBJ2-1	.	TGTGCTAGCAGCTTAGCTTGGACAGACTACAATGAGCAGTTCTTC	CASSLAWTDYNEQFF
few	TRBV6-5	TRBJ2-7	TRBD1	TGTGCCAGCAGGCAAACCGGGACAGGGACCTACGAGCAGTACTTC	CASRQTGTGTYEQYF
.	TRBV12-3/TRBV12-4	TRBJ2-3	TRBD2	TGTGCCAGCAGCCCCGGGGGGGCGAGAGATACGCAGTATTTT	CASSPGGARDTQYF
.	TRBV11-1	TRBJ2-1	.	TGTGCCAGCAGCTTTGGGCAGAGCTCCTACAATGAGCAGTTCTTC	CASSFGQSSYNEQFF
.	TRBV25-1	TRBJ2-5	.	TGTGCCAGCAGTGACCCCACCTCGGGAAACCAGGAGACCCAGTACTTC	CASSDPTSGNQETQYF
.	TRBV30	TRBJ2-2	TRBD2	TGTGCCTGGAGCTGGACTAGCGGAGCGAACACCGGGGAGCTGTTTTTT	CAWSWTSGANTGELFF
many	TRBV3-2	TRBJ2-1	.	TGTGCCAGCAACTATCTGGAGTCAGAATGTGGGGGGGTAAAGTTCTTC	CASNYLESECGGVKFF
.	TRBV20-1	TRBJ2-7	TRBD2	TGCAGTGCTGTCGTAGCGGGCCCCTCCTACGAGCAGTACTTC	CSAVVAGPSYEQYF
.	TRBV29-1	TRBJ1-2	TRBD1	TGCAGCGTAGCACAGGGGGCGTCTGGCTACACCTTC	CSVAQGASGYTF
.	TRBV3-1	TRBJ1-1	.	TGTGCCAGCAGTTTCCAGGCGGGACGCACTGAAGCTTTCTTT	CASSFQAGRTEAFF
many	TRBV3-1	TRBJ2-1	.	TGTGCCAGCAGCCAAGATCTGAGCGCGTCCTACAATGAGCAGTTCTTC	CASSQDLSASYNEQFF
.	TRBV5-1	TRBJ2-1	.	TGCGCCAGCAGCTTGGCCGGGCTCTACCAGGACCACCCAGTCAATGAGCAGTTCTTC	CASSLAGLYQDHPVNEQFF
few	TRBV13	TRBJ1-1	TRBD1	TGTGCCAGCAGCACGGGAGGGGGCGAAGCTTTCTTT	CASSTGGGEAFF
few	TRBV7-2	TRBJ2-1	TRBD2	TGTGCCAGCAGCCCAATAGCGGGAGGCTACAATGAGCAGTTCTTC	CASSPIAGGYNEQFF
few	TRBV2	TRBJ2-7	.	TGTGCCAGCGTGATAGCACAGAGAAACTACGAGCAGTACTTC	CASVIAQRNYEQYF
.	TRBV4-3	TRBJ2-5	.	TGCGCCAGCAGCCAAGATAGAGGGTTGGCAGAGACCCAGTACTTC	CASSQDRGLAETQYF
few	TRBV28	TRBJ1-1	.	TGTGCCAGCAGTTTAAGGGGACCAATTAAAGCTTTCTTT	CASSLRGPIKAFF